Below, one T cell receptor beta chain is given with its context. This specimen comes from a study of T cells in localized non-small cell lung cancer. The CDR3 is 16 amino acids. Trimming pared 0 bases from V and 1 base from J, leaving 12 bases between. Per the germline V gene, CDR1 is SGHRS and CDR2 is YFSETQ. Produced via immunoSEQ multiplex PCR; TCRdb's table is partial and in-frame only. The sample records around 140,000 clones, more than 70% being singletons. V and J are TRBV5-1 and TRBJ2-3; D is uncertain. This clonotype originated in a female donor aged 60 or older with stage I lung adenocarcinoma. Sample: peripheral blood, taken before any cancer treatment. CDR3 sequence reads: CASSLVGGEGTDTQYF. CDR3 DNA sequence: TGCGCCAGCAGCTTGGTAGGCGGAGAAGGCACAGATACGCAGTATTTT.